A single sample gave rise to the 19 T cell receptor beta chains below, sequenced in a study of CD8 T cells in Susac syndrome. RNA amounts of roughly 0.45 to 1 ug underwent reverse transcription with random hexamers. In TCRdb, the immunoSEQ multiplex PCR reads were re-called with MiXCR into one record per CDR3 protein. Among roughly 160,000 distinct CDR3 sequences listed, approximately 95% were seen once. The material sequenced was CD4+ T cells from PBMCs. These receptors were obtained from a human donor with Susac syndrome.

J is TRBJ1-1 and V is TRBV2, with TRBD1 matching over 11 bases. The junction had 8 bases not matched to a gene; V was cut back by 6 bases and J by 5 bases. The CDR3 runs to 15 residues. Looked up from germline, CDR1 is SNHLY and CDR2 is FYNNEI. The CDR3 DNA follows: TGTGCCAGCAGACCGAGGACAGGGGGCTATACTGAAGCTTTCTTT. As protein: CASRPRTGGYTEAFF. The full variable domain, with the rest looked up from reference TRBV2 and TRBJ1-1, is EPEVTQTPSHQVTQMGQEVILRCVPISNHLYFYWYRQILGQKVEFLVSFYNNEISEKSEIFDDQFSVERPDGSNFTLKIRSTKLEDSAMYFCASRPRTGGYTEAFFGQGTRLTVV.

This clonotype was seen once. The V and J genes are TRBV14 and TRBJ2-5, with D uncertain. The ends were cut back, 0 bases at V and 7 bases at J, with 12 bases in the middle. This CDR3 comprises 14 residues. Germline V gene data show CDR1 as SGHDN and CDR2 as FVKESK. The CDR3 DNA sequence: TGTGCCAGCAGCCAAGACTGGGAAAGAGGGACCCAGTACTTC. The encoded protein is CASSQDWERGTQYF.

The rearrangement links TRBV29-1 to TRBJ2-1, with 9 bases aligning to TRBD1. This CDR3 has 15 residues. Germline-derived CDR1 and CDR2 are SQVTM and ANQGSEA. The V gene end was trimmed by 1 base and the J gene end by 5 bases; junction bases not matched to a gene: 6. The CDR3 protein is CSVEGGDRANNEQFF. The DNA for the CDR3 is TGCAGCGTTGAAGGTGGGGACAGGGCGAACAATGAGCAGTTCTTC.

V gene TRBV27 combines with J gene TRBJ2-2; 10 bases align to TRBD1. The germline V gene encodes CDR1 MNHEY and CDR2 SMNVEV (reference sequence). This CDR3 contains 14 residues. The V and J ends lost 6 bases and 4 bases, in that order; junction bases with no gene match: 2. This chain's CDR3 is CASSRTGGTGELFF. CDR3 DNA sequence: TGTGCCAGCAGCCGGACAGGGGGCACCGGGGAGCTGTTTTTT.

This sequence joins TRBV2 and TRBJ2-5; no reliable D call. With 2 bases removed from V and 2 bases from J, the gap between germline ends came to 6 bases. The CDR3 extends over 13 amino acids. CDR1 is SNHLY and CDR2 is FYNNEI in the germline V gene. In DNA, the CDR3 is TGTGCCAGCAGTGAAAACGTACAAGAGACCCAGTACTTC. Its protein is CASSENVQETQYF.

In this sample, this clonotype turned up once. The chain couples TRBV20-1 to TRBJ2-5; possible D gene TRBD2, 6 bases. In germline, CDR1 is DFQATT, CDR2 SNEGSKA (reference sequence). CDR3 size: 14 residues. The V end was cut by 5 bases, the J end by 5 bases, with 18 bases between. CDR3 sequence reads: CSAEGPPGGETQYF. CDR3 nucleotides: TGCAGTGCTGAGGGGCCGCCCGGAGGGGAGACCCAGTACTTC.

The chain recombines TRBV9 with TRBJ2-3; D is uncertain. Trimming removed 4 bases at V and 0 bases at J, with 15 bases between. The CDR3 extends over 16 amino acids. Per the germline V gene, CDR1 is SGDLS and CDR2 is YYNGEE. CDR3 bases: TGTGCCAGCAGCCCCGACGGAGCATCTAGCACAGATACGCAGTATTTT. The encoded protein is CASSPDGASSTDTQYF.

The V call is TRBV29-1, the J call TRBJ1-1; D call uncertain. From germline, CDR1 is SQVTM and CDR2 ANQGSEA. The V gene lost 4 bases and the J gene lost 7 bases, with 7 bases spanning the gap. The CDR3 covers 10 residues. Here the CDR3 DNA reads TGCAGCGTTGGGAGGGTTGAAGCTTTCTTT. It translates to CSVGRVEAFF. Looking up the rest from reference TRBV29-1 and TRBJ1-1 gives the full variable domain: SAVISQKPSRDICQRGTSLTIQCQVDSQVTMMFWYRQQPGQSLTLIATANQGSEATYESGFVIDKFPISRPNLTFSTLTVSNMSPEDSSIYLCSVGRVEAFFGQGTRLTVV.

The rearrangement links TRBV20-1 to TRBJ1-5; 8 bases match TRBD1. Germline lookup yields CDR1 DFQATT and CDR2 SNEGSKA (reference sequence). The CDR3 spans 13 residues. V shed 5 bases, J shed 7 bases, and the junction held 7 bases outside the gene matches. In DNA, the CDR3 is TGCAGTGCTGGGAGACAGGGGAGACAGCCCCAGCATTTT. Its protein is CSAGRQGRQPQHF.

This chain uses TRBV12-3 or TRBV12-4 with TRBJ2-7, with D uncertain. Trimming shortened V by 2 bases and J by 5 bases, and 10 bases separated the two germline ends. The length of the CDR3 is 13 residues. CDR3 protein: CASSLRQTDEQYF. The DNA of the CDR3 is TGTGCCAGCAGTTTACGGCAGACCGACGAGCAGTACTTC.

The rearrangement links TRBV4-3 to TRBJ2-1; TRBD2 agrees at 8 bases. Germline V CDR1 and CDR2: LGHNA, YSLEER. This CDR3 is 15 amino acids long. The V and J ends lost 4 bases and 3 bases, in that order; junction bases with no gene match: 5. The CDR3 spells CASSPGLAHYNEQFF. The CDR3, as DNA: TGCGCCAGCAGCCCAGGACTAGCTCACTACAATGAGCAGTTCTTC.

This chain connects TRBV7-9 to TRBJ2-2, with D possibly called TRBD1 or TRBD2 (5 bases each). The CDR3 sequence is 17 residues long. The V and J ends lost 6 bases and 1 base respectively, with 18 bases between them. Germline CDR1 SEHNR, CDR2 FQNEAQ (reference sequence). For the CDR3, the DNA is TGTGCCAGCAGGGTTCGGGACGGCAGGTTGAACACCGGGGAGCTGTTTTTT. Translated, it gives CASRVRDGRLNTGELFF.

This rearrangement joins TRBV7-2 to TRBJ2-3, with 8 bases fitting TRBD2. Unmatched junction bases numbered 5, after V lost 1 base and J lost 5 bases. There are 15 residues in the CDR3. Germline V gene data show CDR1 as SGHTA and CDR2 as FQGNSA. CDR3 sequence (DNA): TGTGCCAGCAGCTTAGTAGCGGGGAGGGTAGATACGCAGTATTTT. It encodes CASSLVAGRVDTQYF.

This clonotype was picked up one time. This rearrangement joins TRBV7-2 to TRBJ2-1; D is unclear. Germline CDR1 is SGHTA and CDR2 is FQGNSA. The CDR3 has 14 residues. V shed 3 bases and J shed 9 bases, with 15 bases lying between them. CDR3 loop: CASSLGLQSVEQFF. The CDR3 nucleotides read TGTGCCAGCAGCTTGGGCTTGCAATCGGTTGAGCAGTTCTTC.

The chain combines TRBV13 with TRBJ1-2; D is unresolved. V was pared by 8 bases and J by 6 bases, with 10 bases between. In germline, CDR1 is PRHDT, CDR2 FYEKMQ (reference sequence). CDR3 size: 11 residues. The CDR3 reads CASAGRDGYTF. In nucleotides, the CDR3 is TGTGCCAGCGCCGGACGAGATGGCTACACCTTC.

This chain connects TRBV18 to TRBJ2-6, with 10 nucleotides matching TRBD1. Germline values: CDR1 KGHSH, CDR2 LQKENI. The CDR3 is 18 amino acids. V dropped 1 base and J dropped 0; count of bases not matched to a gene: 3. The CDR3 DNA follows: TGTGCCAGCTCACCACGGGACAGGGGATCCTCTGGGGCCAACGTCCTGACTTTC. The encoded protein is CASSPRDRGSSGANVLTF.

In this sample, this clonotype turned up once. The chain uses TRBV20-1 and TRBJ2-4; D is perhaps TRBD2 (6 bases). V was clipped by 0 bases and J by 3 bases, with 12 bases between them. The CDR3 totals 15 residues. CDR1 and CDR2 from the germline V gene are DFQATT and SNEGSKA (reference sequence). The DNA of the CDR3 is TGCAGTGCTAGAGATATGCGGGGCAACAAAAACATTCAGTACTTC. As protein: CSARDMRGNKNIQYF.

V usage is TRBV7-2 and J usage is TRBJ1-2, with 11 positions matching TRBD1. CDR3 length equals 16 residues. Trimming cost V 7 bases and J 0 bases; bases outside gene matches: 7. CDR1 is SGHTA, CDR2 FQGNSA, per germline. CDR3 protein: CASNVGGQGANYGYTF. The CDR3, as DNA: TGTGCCAGCAACGTAGGGGGACAGGGGGCTAACTATGGCTACACCTTC.

CDR3 nucleotide sequence: TGTGCCAGCAGTTTATCCACTGAAGCTTTCTTT. The encoded protein is CASSLSTEAFF. The rearrangement links TRBV28 to TRBJ1-1; no reliable D call. The CDR3 has 11 residues. Germline-derived CDR1 and CDR2 are MDHEN and SYDVKM. Between the trimmed V and J ends, which lost 1 base and 4 bases, there was a span of 1 base.